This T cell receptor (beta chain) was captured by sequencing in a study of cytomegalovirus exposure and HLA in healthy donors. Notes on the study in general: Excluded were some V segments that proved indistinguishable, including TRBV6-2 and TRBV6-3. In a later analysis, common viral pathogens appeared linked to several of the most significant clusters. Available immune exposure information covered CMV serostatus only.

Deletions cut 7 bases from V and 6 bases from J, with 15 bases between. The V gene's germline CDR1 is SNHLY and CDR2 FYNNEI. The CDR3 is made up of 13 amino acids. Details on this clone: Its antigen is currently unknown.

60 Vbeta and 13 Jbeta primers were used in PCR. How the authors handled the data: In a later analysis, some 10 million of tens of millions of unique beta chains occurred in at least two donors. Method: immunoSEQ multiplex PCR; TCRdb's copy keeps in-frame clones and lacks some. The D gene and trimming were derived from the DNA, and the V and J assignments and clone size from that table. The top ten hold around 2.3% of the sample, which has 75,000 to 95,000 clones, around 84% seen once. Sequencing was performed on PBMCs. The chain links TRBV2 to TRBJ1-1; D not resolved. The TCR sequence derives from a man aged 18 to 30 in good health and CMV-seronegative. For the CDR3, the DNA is TGTGCCAGCAAAGGCCCCTTGGGCGCTGAAGCTTTCTTT. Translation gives CASKGPLGAEAFF.